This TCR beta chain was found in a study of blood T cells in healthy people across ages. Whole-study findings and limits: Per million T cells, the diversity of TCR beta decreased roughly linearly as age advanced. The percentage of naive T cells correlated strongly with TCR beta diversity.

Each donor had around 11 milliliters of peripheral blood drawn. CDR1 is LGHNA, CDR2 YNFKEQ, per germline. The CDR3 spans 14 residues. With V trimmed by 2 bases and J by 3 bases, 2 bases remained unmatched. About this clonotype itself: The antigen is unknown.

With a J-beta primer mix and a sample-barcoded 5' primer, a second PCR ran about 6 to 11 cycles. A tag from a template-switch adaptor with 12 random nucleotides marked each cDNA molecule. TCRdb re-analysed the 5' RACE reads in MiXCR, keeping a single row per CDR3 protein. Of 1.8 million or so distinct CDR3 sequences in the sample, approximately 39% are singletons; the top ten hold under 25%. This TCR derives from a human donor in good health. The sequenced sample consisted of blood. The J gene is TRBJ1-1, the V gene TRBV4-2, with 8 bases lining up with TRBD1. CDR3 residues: CASSQRDRHTEAFF. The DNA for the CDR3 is TGTGCCAGCAGCCAAAGGGACAGGCACACTGAAGCTTTCTTT.